This T cell receptor (beta chain) was retrieved from a study of identical twins. No donor was unhealthy or non-Caucasian. This clonotype has at least ten counts. Its antigen is not known. Sequence at one end of the junction differs from germline and may be a read error. Study results and limitations: A partial confounding effect on zero-insertion analyses could come from invariant MAIT and iNKT cells. Insertions were fewer in abundant cord blood beta clonotypes, whereas memory repertoires showed none of this pattern.

The CDR3 totals 14 residues. CDR1 and CDR2 from the germline V gene are SSHAT and FNYEAQ (reference sequence). TCRdb reprocessed the 5' RACE reads with MiXCR, giving one entry per CDR3 protein. The sample has a few hundred thousand distinct CDR3 sequences; 20% to 25% are singletons. This sample was shared with a second study, whose subject was T cells expressing NK-cell markers.

The sequenced sample was CD4+ T cells sorted from blood. This receptor was obtained from a woman younger than 30 in good health. V and J are TRBV7-7 and TRBJ1-4; no clear D. The CDR3 DNA follows: TGTGCTAGCAGCTCTGGAGGCACTAATGAAAAACTGTTTTTT. Translated, it gives CASSSGGTNEKLFF.